The 21 T cell receptor beta chains presented below share a single source sample, sequenced in a study of CD8+CD57+ T cells in acquired aplastic anemia. Genomic DNA, the template, was used for profiling of the TCR beta VDJ and CDR3. TCRdb re-called the reads through MiXCR, storing one row per CDR3 protein. The sample has some 180,000 distinct CDR3 sequences, approximately 46% seen once. The specimen was sorted CD4+, CD8+, or CD8+CD57+ T cells (not recorded which) from PBMCs. Receptors originate from a human donor in good health.

This clonotype has just one count. V is TRBV2 and J is TRBJ1-1, with D maybe TRBD1 (5 bases). Per the germline V gene, CDR1 is SNHLY and CDR2 is FYNNEI. V was pared by 2 bases and J by 4 bases, with 14 bases between. The CDR3 length is 15 residues. The CDR3: CASSEILGAGTEAFF. DNA of the CDR3: TGTGCCAGCAGTGAAATATTAGGGGCGGGCACTGAAGCTTTCTTT.

In this sample, this clonotype turned up many times. The J gene is TRBJ1-2, the V gene TRBV5-4; perhaps TRBD1 as D (5 bases). Germline loops: CDR1 SGHNT, CDR2 YYREEE (reference sequence). Between the trimmed V and J ends, which lost 1 base and 11 bases, there was a span of 15 bases. CDR3 size: 13 residues. This CDR3 is CASSLWGRTYYTF. The CDR3 nucleotides are TGTGCCAGCAGCTTGTGGGGACGGACATATTACACCTTC.

J is TRBJ2-5 and V is TRBV7-6; D is uncertain. The CDR3 covers 13 residues. Germline V gene sequence: CDR1 SGHVS, CDR2 FNYEAQ. V was shortened by 4 bases and J by 2 bases, with 8 bases between the two germline ends. The CDR3 DNA sequence: TGTGCCAGCAGCTCTCCACCTCAAGAGACCCAGTACTTC. It translates to CASSSPPQETQYF. Complete variable domain (other parts from reference TRBV7-6 and TRBJ2-5): GAGVSQSPRYKVTKRGQDVALRCDPISGHVSLYWYRQALGQGPEFLTYFNYEAQQDKSGLPNDRFSAERPEGSISTLTIQRTEQRDSAMYRCASSSPPQETQYFGPGTRLLVL.

Concerning this clonotype itself: This may be a read error, as it is one base from a much larger clone. The rearrangement links TRBV2 to TRBJ1-5; no clear D gene. Germline V lookup: CDR1 SNHLY, CDR2 FYNNEI. This CDR3 spans 15 amino acids. The ends were cut back, 4 bases at V and 3 bases at J, with 13 bases in the middle. The CDR3 here is CASSGLGIDNQPQHF. The CDR3, as DNA: TGTGCCAGCAGTGGTTTAGGGATCGACAATCAGCCCCAGCATTTT.

The chain recombines TRBV29-1 with TRBJ2-1; TRBD2 agrees at 8 bases. V shed 3 bases and J 7 bases; nucleotides not matched to a gene: 11. Germline assignment: CDR1 SQVTM and CDR2 ANQGSEA. CDR3 length: 15 residues. DNA for the CDR3: TGCAGCGTTGACTATCTTGGGACTAGTCGGAATGAGCAGTTCTTC. This gives the protein CSVDYLGTSRNEQFF.

J is TRBJ2-5 and V is TRBV6-1; TRBD2 matches at 7 bases. From germline, CDR1 is MNHNS and CDR2 SASEGT. The CDR3 spans 14 residues. Trimming cost V 5 bases and J 5 bases; bases outside gene matches: 8. The CDR3 coding sequence is TGTGCCAGCAGTCCCGGGTACGGGGGGGAGACCCAGTACTTC. Translation: CASSPGYGGETQYF.

This clonotype was observed a handful of times. One end of the junction is discordant with germline, which a read error may explain. The J gene is TRBJ2-1, the V gene TRBV18; no clear D. This CDR3 spans 13 amino acids. CDR1 is KGHSH, CDR2 LQKENI, per germline. The CDR3, as DNA: TGTGCCAGCTCCCCACGTTCGCGCAATGAGCAGTTCTTC. This sequence encodes CASSPRSRNEQFF.

Details on this clonotype: A much more abundant neighbour one base away suggests this may be a read error. V gene TRBV9 combines with J gene TRBJ2-1, with D possibly called TRBD1 or TRBD2 (5 bases each). This CDR3 region has 15 residues. Deletions cut 0 bases from V and 4 bases from J, with 11 bases between. CDR1 SGDLS and CDR2 YYNGEE come from the germline V gene. The CDR3 protein is CASSVAGTVYNEQFF. CDR3 sequence (DNA): TGTGCCAGCAGCGTAGCAGGGACCGTTTACAATGAGCAGTTCTTC.

The J gene is TRBJ2-1, the V gene TRBV4-2, with 9 positions matching TRBD2. The V gene's germline CDR1 is LGHNA and CDR2 YNFKEQ. This CDR3 has 15 residues. The ends lost 1 base at V and 9 bases at J; junction bases unmatched: 7. CDR3 coding DNA: TGTGCCAGCAGCCAAGGGCGGGGGGGCGGTCTTGAGCAGTTCTTC. This gives the protein CASSQGRGGGLEQFF.

This clonotype was recorded many times. The genes are TRBV18 and TRBJ2-7; D perhaps matches TRBD2 (5 bases). With 2 bases removed from V and 5 bases from J, the gap between germline ends came to 13 bases. Germline CDR1 and CDR2: KGHSH and LQKENI. The CDR3 spans 14 residues. The CDR3 nucleotides are TGTGCCAGCTCACCATCGCCGACTATGGACGAGCAGTACTTC. It codes for CASSPSPTMDEQYF. The whole variable domain, filled in from reference TRBV18 and TRBJ2-7, reads NAGVMQNPRHLVRRRGQEARLRCSPMKGHSHVYWYRQLPEEGLKFMVYLQKENIIDESGMPKERFSAEFPKEGPSILRIQQVVRGDSAAYFCASSPSPTMDEQYFGPGTRLTVT.

V gene TRBV9 combines with J gene TRBJ2-3, with 7 bases aligning to TRBD2. Germline assignment: CDR1 SGDLS and CDR2 YYNGEE. This CDR3 has 15 amino acids. V was clipped by 4 bases and J by 0 bases; unmatched bases: 5. The CDR3 loop reads CASSLLSGSTDTQYF. In nucleotides, the CDR3 is TGTGCCAGCAGCCTCCTTAGCGGGAGCACAGATACGCAGTATTTT.

Many counts were recorded for this clonotype. The chain carries TRBV5-6 and TRBJ2-3; 11 bases are a match to TRBD2. CDR3 length: 16 residues. V shed 2 bases and J 2 bases; nucleotides not matched to a gene: 4. From germline, CDR1 is SGHDT and CDR2 YYEEEE. CDR3 DNA sequence: TGTGCCAGCAGCTTCGCTAGCGGGAGGACCACAGATACGCAGTATTTT. Translation: CASSFASGRTTDTQYF.

The chain carries TRBV10-3 and TRBJ1-6; 9 bases agree with TRBD1. CDR3 length: 14 residues. Germline lookup yields CDR1 ENHRY and CDR2 SYGVKD. V lost 4 bases, J lost 9 bases, and 4 bases stayed unmatched. CDR3 nucleotide sequence: TGTGCCATCAGTGCGGGACAGGGTGGTTCACCCCTCCACTTT. Its protein product is CAISAGQGGSPLHF.

Details on this clonotype: With a much larger clone just one base away, this may be a read error. The V call is TRBV6-2 or TRBV6-3, the J call TRBJ2-1, with 8 bases lining up with TRBD2. The CDR3 is 17 residues long. Trimming cost V 2 bases and J 12 bases; bases outside gene matches: 18. Per germline, CDR1 MNHEY and CDR2 SVGEGT. The DNA for the CDR3 is TGTGCCAGCAGTTACCTGACCGGGACTAGAGGGGGGACCTGGCAGTTCTTC. Amino acids: CASSYLTGTRGGTWQFF.

The V and J genes are TRBV20-1 and TRBJ1-6, with 7 bases that match TRBD1. The CDR3 is 14 amino acids. V shed 7 bases and J 5 bases; nucleotides not matched to a gene: 8. Germline V gene data show CDR1 as DFQATT and CDR2 as SNEGSKA (reference sequence). The CDR3 DNA sequence: TGCAGTGTTATCGGACAGGCTAATAATTCACCCCTCCACTTT. Translation gives CSVIGQANNSPLHF.

Details on this clonotype: A read error may account for a junction end that differs from germline. V is TRBV6-2 or TRBV6-3 and J is TRBJ2-3, with D possibly called TRBD1 or TRBD2 (5 bases each). This CDR3 has 14 residues. Germline V gene sequence: CDR1 MNHEY, CDR2 SVGEGT. The CDR3 is CASSLSASTGTQYF. The CDR3, as DNA: TGTGCCAGCAGTTTGAGCGCTAGCACAGGTACGCAGTATTTT.

To note about this clonotype: A much more abundant neighbour one base away suggests this may be a read error. The CDR3 DNA is TGTGCCACCAGTGAAATAGTAGGCAAGGGTGGCTACACCTTC. Translated, it gives CATSEIVGKGGYTF. The chain is built from TRBV24-1 and TRBJ1-2; no clear D gene. The CDR3 runs to 14 residues. The germline V and J ends were trimmed by 4 bases and 7 bases, with 15 bases remaining between them. Looked up from germline, CDR1 is KGHDR and CDR2 is SFDVKD.

The V gene is TRBV3-1, the J gene TRBJ2-1; the D gene could be TRBD1 or TRBD2 (5 bases each). V was cut by 5 bases and J by 8 bases, with 19 bases left in between. In germline, CDR1 is LGHDT, CDR2 YNNKEL (reference sequence). The CDR3 extends over 15 amino acids. In nucleotides, the CDR3 is TGTGCCAGCAGCAAAGGGACCTCCCAGATCGATGAGCAGTTCTTC. This translates into CASSKGTSQIDEQFF.

This chain links TRBV5-6 with TRBJ1-6, with D tentatively TRBD1 (5 bases). Germline values: CDR1 SGHDT, CDR2 YYEEEE. Trimming took off 4 bases at V and 3 bases at J, with 5 bases between the two ends. The CDR3 is 13 amino acids. CDR3 in DNA: TGTGCCAGCAGCGGACACTATAATTCACCCCTCCACTTT. The encoded protein is CASSGHYNSPLHF.

Many counts were recorded for this clonotype. The chain has TRBV20-1 and TRBJ2-5; D is unclear. This CDR3 is built from 14 residues. Germline CDR1 reads DFQATT; CDR2 reads SNEGSKA (reference sequence). V was pared by 2 bases and J by 3 bases, with 13 bases between. CDR3 nucleotide sequence: TGCAGTGCTAGACCCCTGGGCGGTAAAGAGACCCAGTACTTC. Amino acid sequence: CSARPLGGKETQYF.

At least ten counts were recorded for this clonotype. This sequence joins TRBV7-2 and TRBJ2-6; 7 bases line up with TRBD1. This CDR3 region has 16 residues. The V gene's germline CDR1 is SGHTA and CDR2 FQGNSA. With 5 bases clipped from V and 1 base from J, the junction kept 5 bases outside the gene matches. In DNA, the CDR3 is TGTGCCAGCAGCGGCTCCAGGGGGTCTGGGGCCAACGTCCTGACTTTC. Translation gives CASSGSRGSGANVLTF. The entire variable domain, with the rest obtained from reference TRBV7-2 and TRBJ2-6, is as follows: GAGVSQSPSNKVTEKGKDVELRCDPISGHTALYWYRQSLGQGLEFLIYFQGNSAPDKSGLPSDRFSAERTGGSVSTLTIQRTQQEDSAVYLCASSGSRGSGANVLTFGAGSRLTVL.